This is a list of T cell receptor beta chains from one sample in a study of OX40 agonist ivuxolimab in advanced cancers. TCRdb's copy holds only in-frame clones and misses some; the assay was immunoSEQ multiplex PCR. In the table there are tens of thousands of clones, about 90% of which are singletons. The material sequenced was CD4+ or CD8+ T cells sorted from blood, taken in a trial of the OX40 agonist ivuxolimab. These receptors came from an adult with an advanced solid tumor such as melanoma, head and neck, liver or kidney cancer. Each CDR3 is given with its conserved first and last residue. A D gene is named only where the DNA matches it firmly. Rows give clone size only sometimes, using once, few, many, or a class for an expanded clone.

TGTGCCAGCCCGGGACAGGGGGCTTTCCATGAGCAGTTCTTC	CASPGQGAFHEQFF	TRBV6-4	TRBJ2-1	-	TRBD1	14
TGTGCCACGGGACTAGCGACCTACAATGAGCAGTTCTTC	CATGLATYNEQFF	TRBV10-3	TRBJ2-1	-	TRBD2	13
TGTGCCAGCAGCCACAACCCGGGACCCGGGACAGATACGCAGTATTTT	CASSHNPGPGTDTQYF	TRBV21-1	TRBJ2-3	-	-	16
TGTGCCAGCAGCTTTTGGACAACGCCCACAGATACGCAGTATTTT	CASSFWTTPTDTQYF	TRBV7-8	TRBJ2-3	-	-	15
TGTGCCAGCACTTTCACTAGCGGGAGTCACTATGAGCAGTTCTTC	CASTFTSGSHYEQFF	TRBV11-2	TRBJ2-1	-	TRBD2	15
TGTGCCAGCAGACTGACAGGTAGCACAGATACGCAGTATTTT	CASRLTGSTDTQYF	TRBV25-1	TRBJ2-3	-	-	14
TGTGCCAGCAGCCGACAAGTCCAGAAGACCCAGTACTTC	CASSRQVQKTQYF	TRBV25-1	TRBJ2-5	-	-	13
TGCGCCAGCAGCTTGAGTAGCGTTCGCACAGATACGCAGTATTTT	CASSLSSVRTDTQYF	TRBV5-1	TRBJ2-3	-	-	15
TGTGCCAGTCTCGGGGCCTTGGGGGAGCAGTACTTC	CASLGALGEQYF	TRBV27	TRBJ2-7	-	-	12
TGTGCCAGCAGGGTAGGGAGCGGGAGTATAAATGAGCAGTTCTTC	CASRVGSGSINEQFF	TRBV2	TRBJ2-1	once	TRBD2	15
TGTGCCATCAGAGGCCCTTCTGATACGCAGTATTTT	CAIRGPSDTQYF	TRBV10-3	TRBJ2-3	once	-	12
TGTGCCAGCAGCCCACAGGGGGCAAGGTATGGCTACACCTTC	CASSPQGARYGYTF	TRBV13	TRBJ1-2	-	TRBD1	14
TGTGCCATCAGTCCGACTAGCGGGAGGGGGTATGAGCAGTTCTTC	CAISPTSGRGYEQFF	TRBV10-3	TRBJ2-1	-	TRBD2	15
TGTGCCAGCAAGGGGTTAGCGGCTTCCTACGAGCAGTACTTC	CASKGLAASYEQYF	TRBV2	TRBJ2-7	-	-	14
TGTGCCAGCAGAGACTCCGGGACAGATACCTACGAGCAGTACTTC	CASRDSGTDTYEQYF	TRBV6-6	TRBJ2-7	once	TRBD1	15
TGCGCCAGCAGCTTTAGCGGGAGTAGTAGAGATACGCAGTATTTT	CASSFSGSSRDTQYF	TRBV5-1	TRBJ2-3	-	TRBD2	15
TGTGCCAGCAGTCGGACGAACCCCTACGAGCAGTACTTC	CASSRTNPYEQYF	TRBV28	TRBJ2-7	once	-	13
TGTGCCAGCAGCCAAGGGAGACTAGCGGGAGGAGAGACCCAGTACTTC	CASSQGRLAGGETQYF	TRBV14	TRBJ2-5	-	TRBD2	16
TGTGCCAGCAGCATCCTGGGGGGGTTAGATACGCAGTATTTT	CASSILGGLDTQYF	TRBV7-9	TRBJ2-3	-	TRBD2	14
TGCGCCAGCAGCTTGTATCCAGAGCCCAATGAGCAGTTCTTC	CASSLYPEPNEQFF	TRBV5-1	TRBJ2-1	-	-	14
TGTGCCAGTACTCGGTCAGGGCCCACCTACGAGCAGTACTTC	CASTRSGPTYEQYF	TRBV7-9	TRBJ2-7	-	-	14
TGTGCCAGCAACCGGGGATGGGACACTGAAGCTTTCTTT	CASNRGWDTEAFF	TRBV6-5	TRBJ1-1	-	-	13
TGTGCCAGCAACCCCCGCGGTTCCGAAGCTTTCTTT	CASNPRGSEAFF	TRBV7-9	TRBJ1-1	-	-	12
TGTGCTAGTGGTTTGGGGGGGGGCACAGATACGCAGTATTTT	CASGLGGGTDTQYF	TRBV12-5	TRBJ2-3	-	-	14
TGTGCCAGCAGCTTCCTAGCGGGAGGCTTTTTTGAGCAGTTCTTC	CASSFLAGGFFEQFF	TRBV11-2	TRBJ2-1	-	TRBD2	15